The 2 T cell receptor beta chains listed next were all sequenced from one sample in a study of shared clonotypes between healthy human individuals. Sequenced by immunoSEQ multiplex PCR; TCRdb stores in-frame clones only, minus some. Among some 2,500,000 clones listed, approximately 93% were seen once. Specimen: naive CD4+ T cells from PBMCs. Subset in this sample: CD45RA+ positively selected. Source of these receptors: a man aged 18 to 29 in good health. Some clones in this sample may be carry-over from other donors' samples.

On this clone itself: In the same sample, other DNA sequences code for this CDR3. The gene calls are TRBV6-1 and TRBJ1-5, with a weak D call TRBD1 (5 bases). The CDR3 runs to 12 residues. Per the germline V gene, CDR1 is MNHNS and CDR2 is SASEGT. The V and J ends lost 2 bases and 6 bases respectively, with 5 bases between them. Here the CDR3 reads CASSERGQPQHF. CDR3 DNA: TGTGCCAGCAGTGAAAGGGGTCAGCCCCAGCATTTT.

Here the CDR3 reads CASSRLGGTDTQYF. CDR3 nucleotides: TGTGCCAGCAGTAGACTAGGCGGCACAGATACGCAGTATTTT. The chain has TRBV6-5 and TRBJ2-3; a possible D gene is TRBD2 (6 bases). CDR1 is MNHEY, CDR2 SVGAGI, per germline. This CDR3 has 14 residues. V shed 5 bases and J shed 1 base, with 10 bases lying between them.